This T cell receptor (beta chain) was sequenced in a study of blood T cells in healthy people across ages. Findings of the study overall: Long-lived donors had more naive CD4+ cells and higher diversity than aged donors. TCR beta diversity, measured per million T cells, fell in a roughly linear way with age.

With a J-beta primer mix and a sample-barcoded 5' primer, a second PCR ran about 6 to 11 cycles. The template-switch adaptor, which had 12 random nucleotides, put a tag on each cDNA molecule. TCRdb passed the 5' RACE reads through MiXCR, listing each CDR3 protein once. This sample carries 700,000 to 900,000 distinct CDR3 sequences, approximately 24% of them seen once, and the ten largest clones take under 3%. CDR1 is DFQATT and CDR2 is SNEGSKA in the germline V gene (reference sequence). Trimming stripped 6 bases from V and 2 bases from J, with 14 bases between. The length of the CDR3 is 14 residues. In regard to this clonotype: No antigen is known for it.

The same specimen was also included in a second study, on T cells of mothers and their children. That publication notes: Thymic selection shapes TCR recombination output similarly in related and unrelated pairs.

The sequencing sample was made of blood. The clonotype comes from a boy aged 5-17 years in good health. The J gene is TRBJ2-1, the V gene TRBV20-1; D may be TRBD2 (7 bases). The CDR3 sequence is CSAQSGGPYNEQFF. CDR3 nucleotides: TGCAGTGCGCAATCGGGGGGCCCCTACAATGAGCAGTTCTTC.